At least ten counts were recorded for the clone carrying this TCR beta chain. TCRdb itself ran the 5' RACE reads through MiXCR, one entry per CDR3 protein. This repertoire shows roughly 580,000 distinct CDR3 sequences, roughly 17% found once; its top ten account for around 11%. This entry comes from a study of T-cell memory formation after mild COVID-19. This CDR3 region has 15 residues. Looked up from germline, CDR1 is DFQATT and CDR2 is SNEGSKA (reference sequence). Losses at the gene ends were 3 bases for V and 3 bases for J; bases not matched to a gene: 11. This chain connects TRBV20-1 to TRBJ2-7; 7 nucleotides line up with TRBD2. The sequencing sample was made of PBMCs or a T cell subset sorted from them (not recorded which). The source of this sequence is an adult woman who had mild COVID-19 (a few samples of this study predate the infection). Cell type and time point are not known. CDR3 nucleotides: TGCAGTGCTAGCATTTTAAGCGGGATAAACTACGAGCAGTACTTC. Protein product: CSASILSGINYEQYF.